Each of the 8 T cell receptor beta chains below was sequenced from the same sample in a study of T cells in tuberculosis. Sequencing was performed with immunoSEQ multiplex PCR; in TCRdb, only in-frame clones are kept and a portion is missing. The table has 45,000 or so clones, 95% seen once. Sequencing used PBMCs. These receptors all come from a donor between 10 and 35 years old with latent tuberculosis or without tuberculosis infection.

V is TRBV29-1 and J is TRBJ2-1, with a tentative D call TRBD1 (5 bases). There are 13 residues in the CDR3. Germline lookup yields CDR1 SQVTM and CDR2 ANQGSEA. Trimming removed 6 bases from V and 3 bases from J, with 12 bases in between. This CDR3 reads CSVQGGIYNEQFF. CDR3 nucleotide sequence: TGCAGCGTCCAGGGTGGTATCTACAATGAGCAGTTCTTC.

The chain recombines TRBV4-1 with TRBJ1-6; no firm D call. The CDR3 length is 18 residues. CDR1 and CDR2 from the germline V gene are MGHRA and YSYEKL. V was pared by 0 bases and J by 7 bases, with 19 bases between. CDR3 loop: CASSQDGWVQGANSPLHF. The CDR3 DNA reads TGCGCCAGCAGCCAAGATGGATGGGTTCAAGGAGCAAATTCACCCCTCCACTTT.

This chain uses TRBV7-8 with TRBJ1-2, with 11 bases lining up with TRBD1. V lost 3 bases to trimming and J lost 0 bases; unmatched junction nucleotides: 15. CDR3 length: 20 residues. Germline V gene data show CDR1 as SGHVS and CDR2 as FQNEAQ. CDR3 nucleotides: TGTGCCAGCAGCTTTGACCCGGGACAGGGGGGTTTGGGTCCTAACTATGGCTACACCTTC. Its protein is CASSFDPGQGGLGPNYGYTF. The full variable domain, rest sourced from reference TRBV7-8 and TRBJ1-2, is GAGVSQSPRYKVAKRGQDVALRCDPISGHVSLFWYQQALGQGPEFLTYFQNEAQLDKSGLPSDRFFAERPEGSVSTLKIQRTQQEDSAVYLCASSFDPGQGGLGPNYGYTFGSGTRLTVV.

The chain carries TRBV9 and TRBJ2-1; 8 bases agree with TRBD2. The junction had 13 bases not matched to a gene; V was cut back by 5 bases and J by 6 bases. The length of the CDR3 is 16 residues. Germline-derived CDR1 and CDR2 are SGDLS and YYNGEE. The chain's CDR3 is CASSQMSGGGTNEQFF. CDR3 DNA sequence: TGTGCCAGCAGTCAGATGTCTGGCGGGGGGACCAATGAGCAGTTCTTC. Together with reference TRBV9 and TRBJ2-1, the CDR3 gives the full variable domain: DSGVTQTPKHLITATGQRVTLRCSPRSGDLSVYWYQQSLDQGLQFLIQYYNGEERAKGNILERFSAQQFPDLHSELNLSSLELGDSALYFCASSQMSGGGTNEQFFGPGTRLTVL.

J is TRBJ2-2 and V is TRBV6-6, with D perhaps TRBD2 (7 bases). Deletions cut 10 bases from V and 7 bases from J, with 13 bases between. This CDR3 region has 12 residues. Germline loops: CDR1 MNHNY, CDR2 SVGAGI (reference sequence). The chain's CDR3 is CATYREGGELFF. The CDR3 bases are TGTGCCACCTACAGGGAGGGCGGGGAGCTGTTTTTT.

The V call is TRBV5-4, the J call TRBJ1-2; 10 nucleotides agree with TRBD1. J was trimmed by 8 bases and V by 5 bases; bases with no gene match: 12. The CDR3 loop spans 15 amino acids. Looked up from germline, CDR1 is SGHNT and CDR2 is YYREEE (reference sequence). This CDR3 reads CASRDGQGVRGGYTF. The CDR3 region has the DNA TGTGCCAGCAGGGACGGACAGGGGGTCCGGGGGGGCTACACCTTC.

V usage is TRBV5-6 and J usage is TRBJ1-2; possible D gene TRBD1, 6 bases. Germline V lookup: CDR1 SGHDT, CDR2 YYEEEE. This CDR3 is 14 amino acids long. V was clipped by 5 bases and J by 3 bases, with 14 bases between them. The CDR3: CASSPGAQDYGYTF. In nucleotides, the CDR3 is TGTGCCAGCAGTCCAGGGGCGCAGGACTATGGCTACACCTTC.

The rearrangement uses TRBV9 and TRBJ2-7, with 13 bases identical to TRBD2. The V gene end was trimmed by 3 bases and the J gene end by 3 bases; junction bases not matched to a gene: 3. Germline values: CDR1 SGDLS, CDR2 YYNGEE. This CDR3 is built from 15 residues. The CDR3 here is CASSGGLAGYYEQYF. As DNA, the CDR3 is TGTGCCAGCAGCGGGGGACTAGCGGGATACTACGAGCAGTACTTC.